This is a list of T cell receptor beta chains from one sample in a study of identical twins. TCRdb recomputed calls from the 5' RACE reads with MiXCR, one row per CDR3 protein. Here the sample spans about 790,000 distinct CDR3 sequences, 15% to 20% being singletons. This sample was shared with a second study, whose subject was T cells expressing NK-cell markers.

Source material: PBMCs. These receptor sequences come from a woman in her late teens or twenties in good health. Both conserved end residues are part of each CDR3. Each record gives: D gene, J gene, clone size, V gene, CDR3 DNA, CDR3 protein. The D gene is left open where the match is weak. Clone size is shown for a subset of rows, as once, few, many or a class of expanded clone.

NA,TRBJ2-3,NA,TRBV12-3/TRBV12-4,TGTGCCAGCAGTTCCGGGTGGGGACCTACCACAGATACGCAGTATTTT,CASSSGWGPTTDTQYF
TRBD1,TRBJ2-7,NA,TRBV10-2,TGCGCCAGCAGGGGGACAGGGTTATACGAGCAGTACTTC,CASRGTGLYEQYF
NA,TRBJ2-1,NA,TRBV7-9,TGTGCCAGCAGCGACTCGCGAAGTGAGCAGTTCTTC,CASSDSRSEQFF
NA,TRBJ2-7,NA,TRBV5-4,TGTGCCAGCAGCTTGGTACCGACCTCCTACGAGCAGTACTTC,CASSLVPTSYEQYF
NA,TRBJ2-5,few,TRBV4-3,TGCGCCAGCAGCCAAGATATGCGACGGAAAGAGACCCAGTACTTC,CASSQDMRRKETQYF
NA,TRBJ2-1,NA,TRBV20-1,TGCAGTGCTATTAGGGGGACCGGCTCCTACAATGAGCAGTTCTTC,CSAIRGTGSYNEQFF
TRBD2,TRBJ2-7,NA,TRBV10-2,TGCGCCAGCAGATTAGCGGGGGGCCTACGGGAGCAGTACTTC,CASRLAGGLREQYF
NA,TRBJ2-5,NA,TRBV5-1,TGCGCCAGCAGCCCGAGAGGGCTACAAGAGACCCAGTACTTC,CASSPRGLQETQYF
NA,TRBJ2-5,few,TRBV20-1,TGCAGTGCTAGAGGAGGGCCTGCGGGGGAGACCCAGTACTTC,CSARGGPAGETQYF
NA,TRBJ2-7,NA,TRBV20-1,TGCAGTGCGAGGTACGAGGGCTACGAGCAGTACTTC,CSARYEGYEQYF
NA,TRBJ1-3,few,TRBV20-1,TGCAGTGCTGCCCGACAGTTCAACTCTGGAAACACCATATATTTT,CSAARQFNSGNTIYF
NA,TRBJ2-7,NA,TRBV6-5,TGTGCCAGCAGTTACTCAGGAGGGGCCCGCTACGAGCAGTACTTC,CASSYSGGARYEQYF
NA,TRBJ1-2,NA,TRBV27,TGTGCCAGCAGTTTACTTCAGGGAACCGATGGCTACACCTTC,CASSLLQGTDGYTF
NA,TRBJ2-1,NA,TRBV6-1,TGTGCCAGCAGCCAACTAAGGGCAGCCTCCTACAATGAGCAGTTCTTC,CASSQLRAASYNEQFF
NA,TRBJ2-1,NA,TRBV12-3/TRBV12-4,TGTGCCAGCAGTTTAGTCCAGGTGGTGTATACGCAGTTCTTC,CASSLVQVVYTQFF
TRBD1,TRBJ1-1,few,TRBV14,TGTGCCAGCAGCCCGCGTCCCGGGACAGGGGGCAGTGCTTTCTTT,CASSPRPGTGGSAFF
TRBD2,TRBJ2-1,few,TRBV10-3,TGTGCCATCAGTGTCACAGCGGGAGGGCCTAATGAGCAGTTCTTC,CAISVTAGGPNEQFF
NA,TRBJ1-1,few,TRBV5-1,TGCGCCAGCAGCCACCTTCAAGGTGAAGCTTTCTTT,CASSHLQGEAFF
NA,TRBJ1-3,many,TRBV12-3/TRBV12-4,TGTGCCAGCGCATACTCCTTGGGTTTATCCGGAAACACCATATATTTT,CASAYSLGLSGNTIYF
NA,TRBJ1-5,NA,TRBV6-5,TGTGCCAGCAGTTACTCCCCGGAGAGGCCCCAGCATTTT,CASSYSPERPQHF
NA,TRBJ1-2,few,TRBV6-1,TGTGCCAGCAGTCGCCAATCCGGCGGTTATGCCGTCACCTTC,CASSRQSGGYAVTF
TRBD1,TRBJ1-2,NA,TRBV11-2,TGTGCCAGCAGTCAGGGGGATGGTGGCTATGGCTACACCTTC,CASSQGDGGYGYTF
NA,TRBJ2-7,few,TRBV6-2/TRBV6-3,TGTGCCAGCAGTTACGGGGGTCCCTACGAGCAGTACTTC,CASSYGGPYEQYF
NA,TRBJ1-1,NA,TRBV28,TGTGCCAGCACCCTACCGGGACAATACACTGAAGCTTTCTTT,CASTLPGQYTEAFF
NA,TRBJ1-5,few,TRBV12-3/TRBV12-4,TGTGCCAGCAGTTTCGAGACGAGGCTTCCCCAGCATTTT,CASSFETRLPQHF
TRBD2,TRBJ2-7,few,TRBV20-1,TGCAGTGCCCAAAGACTAGCGGGGAGCTCCTACGAGCAGTACTTC,CSAQRLAGSSYEQYF
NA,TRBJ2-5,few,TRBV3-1,TGTGCCAGCAGCCATCGTACCTTCCGGGACACACAAGAGACCCAGTACTTC,CASSHRTFRDTQETQYF
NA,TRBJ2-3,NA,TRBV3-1,TGTGCCAGCAGCCAAGGACCGGGCTCAGATACGCAGTATTTT,CASSQGPGSDTQYF
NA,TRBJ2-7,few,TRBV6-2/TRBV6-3,TGTGCCAGCACCCTAGCCCACGAGCAGTACTTC,CASTLAHEQYF
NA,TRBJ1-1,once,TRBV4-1,TGCGCCAGCAGTGGCGGGCCCTCGCGAGCTTTCTTT,CASSGGPSRAFF
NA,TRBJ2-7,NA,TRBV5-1,TGCGCCAGCAGCTTGGCTGGGAGGGGGGACGAGCAGTACTTC,CASSLAGRGDEQYF
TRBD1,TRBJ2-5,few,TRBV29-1,TGCAGCGTTGACAGGGGGCAAGAGACCCAGTACTTC,CSVDRGQETQYF
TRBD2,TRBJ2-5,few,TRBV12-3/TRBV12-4,TGTGCCAGCAGGGGCGGGGGGGGAGCCGGGCGGACCCAGTACTTC,CASRGGGGAGRTQYF
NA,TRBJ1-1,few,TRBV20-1,TGCAGTGCCAGGGGCAGGCGAGGGACTGAAGCTTTCTTT,CSARGRRGTEAFF
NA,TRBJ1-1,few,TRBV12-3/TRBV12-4,TGTGCCAGCAGCCGTCGGTCTGAAGCTTTCTTT,CASSRRSEAFF
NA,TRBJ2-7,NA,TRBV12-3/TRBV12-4,TGTGCCAGCAGTCCCGACCGACTCTACGAGCAGTACTTC,CASSPDRLYEQYF
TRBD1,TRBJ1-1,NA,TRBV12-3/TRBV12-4,TGTGCCAGCAGTCCCCAGGGGGGGGGAGCTTTCTTT,CASSPQGGGAFF
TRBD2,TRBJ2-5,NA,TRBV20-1,TGCAGTGCTAGGGAGGGAGGGCGAGAGACCCAGTACTTC,CSAREGGRETQYF
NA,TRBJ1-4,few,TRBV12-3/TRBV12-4,TGTGCCAGCAGACTGACAGGTGGGGATGAAAAACTGTTTTTT,CASRLTGGDEKLFF
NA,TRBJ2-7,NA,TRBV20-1,TGCAGTGCTATCGGGAGTCCGTATGACGAGCAGTACTTC,CSAIGSPYDEQYF
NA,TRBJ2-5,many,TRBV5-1,TGCGCCAGCAGCTTGGAAGCAGGTGCGAGGGAGACCCAGTACTTC,CASSLEAGARETQYF
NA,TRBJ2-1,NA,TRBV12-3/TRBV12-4,TGTGCCAGCAGGGGCTCCGGGACCAGGGCCGGTGAGCAGTTCTTC,CASRGSGTRAGEQFF
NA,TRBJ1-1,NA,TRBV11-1,TGTGCCAGCAGCTTAGCCTTCATCATGAACACTGAAGCTTTCTTT,CASSLAFIMNTEAFF
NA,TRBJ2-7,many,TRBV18,TGTGCCAGCTCACCACGTGGGGGGACCTACGAGCAGTACTTC,CASSPRGGTYEQYF
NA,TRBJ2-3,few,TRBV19,TGTGCCAGTGCTTGGACGGCTAGCACAGATACGCAGTATTTT,CASAWTASTDTQYF
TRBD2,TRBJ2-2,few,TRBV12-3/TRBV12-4,TGTGCCAGCAGTTTATCGGGGGGGCTGAACACCGGGGAGCTGTTTTTT,CASSLSGGLNTGELFF
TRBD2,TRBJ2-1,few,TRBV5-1,TGCGCCAGCAGCCCCGGGACTAGCGGGAGTACCCTTTACAATGAGCAGTTCTTC,CASSPGTSGSTLYNEQFF
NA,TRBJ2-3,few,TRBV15,TGTGCCACCAGCAGAGGCATTGGGGGGGCCAATACAGATACGCAGTATTTT,CATSRGIGGANTDTQYF
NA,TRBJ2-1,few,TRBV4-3,TGCGCCAGCAGCCTCTTACTAGGTTTTGGTGAGCAGTTCTTC,CASSLLLGFGEQFF
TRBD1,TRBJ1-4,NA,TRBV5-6,TGTGCCAGCAGCTTGGATTCTGGGACAGATAATGAAAAACTGTTTTTT,CASSLDSGTDNEKLFF
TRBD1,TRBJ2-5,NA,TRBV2,TGTGCCAGCATGGGGACAGGGGTAGAGACCCAGTACTTC,CASMGTGVETQYF
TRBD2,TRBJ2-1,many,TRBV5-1,TGCGCCAGCAGCTTTGCGGGGGACTACAATGAGCAGTTCTTC,CASSFAGDYNEQFF
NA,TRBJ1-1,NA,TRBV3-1,TGTGCCAGCAGCCAAACTGGACCCTTCGAAGCTTTCTTT,CASSQTGPFEAFF
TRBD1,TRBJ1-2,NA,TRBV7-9,TGTGCCAGCACCACCGACAGGGGGCCGGTCTATGGCTACACCTTC,CASTTDRGPVYGYTF
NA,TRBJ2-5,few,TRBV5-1,TGCGCCAGCAGCTTGGATGGAAAGACCCAGTACTTC,CASSLDGKTQYF
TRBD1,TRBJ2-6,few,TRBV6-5,TGTGCCAGCAGTTACACACAGGGGGCTGGGGCCAACGTCCTGACTTTC,CASSYTQGAGANVLTF
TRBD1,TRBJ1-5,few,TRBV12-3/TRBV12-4,TGTGCCAGCACCTCCACAGGGGTCGGTCAGCCCCAGCATTTT,CASTSTGVGQPQHF
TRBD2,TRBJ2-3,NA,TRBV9,TGTGCCAGCAGCGAAAAAGCGGGGAGCACAGATACGCAGTATTTT,CASSEKAGSTDTQYF
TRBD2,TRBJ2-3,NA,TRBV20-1,TGCAGTGCTTCGAGGCCTAGCGGGGGCCCCTGGGTGGGTACGCAGTATTTT,CSASRPSGGPWVGTQYF
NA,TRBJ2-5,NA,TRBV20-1,TGCAGTGCCCTCCGGGCCGGGACCCGACGGAGCCAAGAGACCCAGTACTTC,CSALRAGTRRSQETQYF